These 6 T cell receptor beta chains originate from one sample sequenced in a study of T cell responses to AZD1222 COVID-19 vaccine. The table came from immunoSEQ multiplex PCR; TCRdb's copy has only in-frame clones and leaves some out. The sample contains about 75,000 clones, about nine tenths of which appear only once. The sequencing used peripheral blood, collected 28 days after the second AZD1222 dose. Receptors were obtained from an adult who received the AZD1222 COVID-19 vaccine.

The V and J genes are TRBV12-5 and TRBJ1-3; possible D gene TRBD1, 5 bases. This CDR3 is 15 amino acids long. Germline CDR1 reads LGHNT; CDR2 reads FRNRAP. V was clipped by 0 bases and J by 4 bases, with 10 bases between them. The CDR3: CASGLVGGRGNTIYF. In DNA, the CDR3 is TGTGCTAGTGGTTTGGTGGGGGGGAGAGGAAACACCATATATTTT. The full variable domain, rest sourced from reference TRBV12-5 and TRBJ1-3, is DARVTQTPRHKVTEMGQEVTMRCQPILGHNTVFWYRQTMMQGLELLAYFRNRAPLDDSGMPKDRFSAEMPDATLATLKIQPSEPRDSAVYFCASGLVGGRGNTIYFGEGSWLTVV.

V and J are TRBV3-1 (or the pseudogene TRBV3-2) and TRBJ1-2; D remains unclear. Trimming cost V 4 bases and J 11 bases, with 20 bases left between them. This CDR3 is built from 14 residues. Germline V CDR1 and CDR2: LGHDT, YNNKEL (reference sequence). CDR3 nucleotides: TGTGCCAGCAGCCTACGAGAAGAGAGACGGGGATACACCTTC. Translated, it gives CASSLREERRGYTF.

The DNA of the CDR3 is TGTGCCAGCCCACAGGGAACCTCTGGAAACACCATATATTTT. Translation: CASPQGTSGNTIYF. The chain couples TRBV24-1 to TRBJ1-3, with D perhaps TRBD1 (6 bases). Trimming took 11 bases from V and 0 from J, leaving 13 bases between them. CDR3 length: 14 amino acids. Germline CDR1 reads KGHDR; CDR2 reads SFDVKD.

The chain has TRBV7-2 and TRBJ2-5, with 11 bases aligning to TRBD2. This CDR3 region has 16 residues. Trimming removed 5 bases from V and 5 bases from J; junction bases left unmatched: 10. The germline V gene has CDR1 SGHTA and CDR2 FQGNSA. The chain's CDR3 is CASSPLAGGRGETQYF. Here the CDR3 DNA reads TGTGCCAGCAGCCCTTTAGCGGGGGGGCGTGGGGAGACCCAGTACTTC. Supplemented by reference TRBV7-2 and TRBJ2-5, the full variable domain reads GAGVSQSPSNKVTEKGKDVELRCDPISGHTALYWYRQSLGQGLEFLIYFQGNSAPDKSGLPSDRFSAERTGGSVSTLTIQRTQQEDSAVYLCASSPLAGGRGETQYFGPGTRLLVL.

J is TRBJ2-7 and V is TRBV30; tentatively, D is TRBD1 (6 bases). Germline CDR1 is GTSNPN and CDR2 is SVGIG (reference sequence). With 0 bases removed from V and 4 bases from J, the gap between germline ends came to 10 bases. The CDR3 covers 13 residues. In DNA, the CDR3 is TGTGCCTGGAGTGTACGGACAGTTTACGAGCAGTACTTC. It yields the protein CAWSVRTVYEQYF.

The chain is built from TRBV5-5 and TRBJ1-6; 7 nucleotides agree with TRBD1. From germline, CDR1 is SGHKS and CDR2 YYEKEE (reference sequence). The CDR3 extends over 16 amino acids. Trimming removed 4 bases from V and 9 bases from J; junction bases left unmatched: 13. The CDR3 protein is CASSRDDRDVGSPLHF. DNA of the CDR3: TGTGCCAGCAGCCGAGACGACAGGGACGTCGGTTCACCCCTCCACTTT.